This TCR beta chain was recorded in a study of read filtering for tumor transcriptome and immune sequencing. Within the sample, this clonotype is medium-sized. CDR1 and CDR2 (germline): SGHTA, FQGTGA. The CDR3 consists of 15 residues. V lost 4 bases to trimming and J lost 6 bases, with 16 bases between them. This library used about 360 ng RNA and molecular barcoded adaptors spanning alpha/delta and beta/gamma chains. TCRdb analysed the reads with MiXCR anew, one entry per CDR3 protein. This table has 25,000 or so distinct CDR3 sequences, 20% to 25% appearing once. The receptor was derived from a donor aged 40 or over with multiple myeloma. This rearrangement joins TRBV7-3 to TRBJ2-1; no clear D gene. Sequencing used a population of CD138-negative cells sorted from bone marrow. In nucleotides, the CDR3 is TGTGCCAGCAGCTCCTCCTACTCCCCTAGCAATGAGCAGTTCTTC. Translation gives CASSSSYSPSNEQFF.